Shown below are 26 T cell receptor beta chains from a single sample sequenced in a study of T-cell reconstitution after alpha-beta-depleted transplantation in children. Preparation of the TCRbeta library was carried out with unique molecular identifiers. TCRdb reprocessed the PCR reads with MiXCR, giving one entry per CDR3 protein. The sample holds a few hundred thousand distinct CDR3 sequences, approximately 13% seen once. The sample in question was PBMCs, mostly from graft donor cells, obtained 360 days after TCRalphabeta/CD19-depleted stem cell transplant. Receptor source: a male patient between 5 and 17 years old who had a stem cell transplant for acute myeloid leukemia, so the T cells may come from the graft donor.

This clonotype was recorded at least ten times. The gene calls are TRBV7-9 and TRBJ2-2, with 11 bases aligning to TRBD2. Trimming cost V 5 bases and J 5 bases; bases outside gene matches: 4. The CDR3 consists of 15 residues. The germline gives CDR1 SEHNR, CDR2 FQNEAQ (reference sequence). The CDR3: CASSLTSGITGELFF. The CDR3 DNA is TGTGCCAGCAGCCTGACTAGCGGGATAACCGGGGAGCTGTTTTTT.

This clonotype was found a few times. The V call is TRBV30, the J call TRBJ2-1, with 11 bases fitting TRBD2. Germline-derived CDR1 and CDR2 are GTSNPN and SVGIG (reference sequence). V lost 0 bases, J lost 8 bases, and 6 bases stayed unmatched. The CDR3 is 15 amino acids. CDR3 protein: CAWSVLAGVFDEQFF. The CDR3 DNA is TGTGCCTGGAGTGTACTAGCGGGAGTTTTCGATGAGCAGTTCTTC.

This chain links TRBV30 with TRBJ2-1, with 11 bases matching TRBD1. V trimming: 5 bases; J trimming: 10 bases; junction bases outside the gene matches: 7. CDR1 and CDR2 (germline): GTSNPN, SVGIG (reference sequence). The CDR3 runs 13 residues. In DNA, the CDR3 is TGTGCCTGGTCGGACAGGGGGCCGGGGGAGCAGTTCTTC. Encoded protein: CAWSDRGPGEQFF.

This chain joins TRBV7-3 and TRBJ2-2, with D possibly being TRBD2 (5 bases). V shed 5 bases and J shed 4 bases, with 11 bases lying between them. The length of the CDR3 is 14 residues. In germline, CDR1 is SGHTA, CDR2 FQGTGA. In DNA form, the CDR3 reads TGTGCCAGCAGCCCAAGGGAGATCACCGGGGAGCTGTTTTTT. The encoded protein is CASSPREITGELFF.

There are a few counts of this clonotype. The chain links TRBV12-3 or TRBV12-4 to TRBJ2-7; 11 bases are a match to TRBD2. The CDR3 is 15 amino acids. V lost 6 bases and J lost 4; bases outside the gene matches: 8. The CDR3 nucleotides read TGTGCCAGCAGGTTTGCGACTAGCGGGAATTACGAGCAGTACTTC. It is translated as CASRFATSGNYEQYF.

This clonotype has a count of ten or more. The J gene is TRBJ2-7, the V gene TRBV3-1; 8 bases agree with TRBD2. The V gene end was trimmed by 4 bases and the J gene end by 0 bases; junction bases not matched to a gene: 11. The CDR3 consists of 17 residues. CDR1 LGHDT and CDR2 YNNKEL come from the germline V gene (reference sequence). The CDR3 nucleotides read TGTGCCAGCAGCCTCCTTCGGGGGGGCCATAGCTCCTACGAGCAGTACTTC. Translating gives CASSLLRGGHSSYEQYF.

The chain employs TRBV7-2 and TRBJ2-4; the D call may be TRBD1 or TRBD2 (5 bases each). CDR1 is SGHTA and CDR2 is FQGNSA in the germline V gene. Trimming took 1 base from V and 0 from J, leaving 7 bases between them. The CDR3 covers 15 residues. Here the CDR3 reads CASSLVGVAKNIQYF. The CDR3 nucleotides read TGTGCCAGCAGCTTAGTGGGGGTAGCCAAAAACATTCAGTACTTC.

J is TRBJ2-7 and V is TRBV7-9, with 12 bases identical to TRBD2. The CDR3 loop spans 14 amino acids. J gave up 6 bases and V 5 bases, and 5 bases lay outside the gene matches. Germline lookup yields CDR1 SEHNR and CDR2 FQNEAQ (reference sequence). The CDR3 nucleotides are TGTGCCAGCAGCCTAGAACTAGCGGGAGGCGAGCAGTACTTC. Translated: CASSLELAGGEQYF.

In this sample, this clonotype turned up a few times. The chain joins TRBV29-1 to TRBJ2-1; 7 nucleotides match TRBD1. Per germline, CDR1 SQVTM and CDR2 ANQGSEA. The CDR3 loop spans 19 amino acids. Germline trimming cut 5 bases from V and 9 bases from J; bases unmatched to any gene: 28. The CDR3 sequence: CSVWHRGTVGQSWVAEQFF. CDR3 bases: TGCAGCGTTTGGCATAGAGGGACAGTAGGACAGAGCTGGGTGGCTGAGCAGTTCTTC.

This clonotype showed up just a few times. V usage is TRBV13 and J usage is TRBJ1-1; 8 bases line up with TRBD1. Trimming removed 5 bases from V and 6 bases from J; junction bases left unmatched: 5. Germline V gene sequence: CDR1 PRHDT, CDR2 FYEKMQ (reference sequence). There are 13 residues in the CDR3. Here the CDR3 DNA reads TGTGCCAGCAGCGTCCAGGGGGCGGCTGAAGCTTTCTTT. This codes for CASSVQGAAEAFF.

V is TRBV5-1 and J is TRBJ2-7; D might be TRBD1 (6 bases). The CDR3 covers 12 residues. CDR1 is SGHRS and CDR2 is YFSETQ in the germline V gene. V lost 2 bases, J lost 6 bases, and 9 bases lay in between. CDR3: CASSFDRIEQYF. DNA for the CDR3: TGCGCCAGCAGCTTCGACAGGATCGAGCAGTACTTC.

This clonotype was seen a handful of times. This chain connects TRBV7-6 to TRBJ2-7, with D unclear. V gave up 3 bases and J gave up 5 bases, with 11 bases separating them. This CDR3 contains 13 residues. Germline lookup yields CDR1 SGHVS and CDR2 FNYEAQ. The CDR3 protein is CASSFGLFDEQYF. The CDR3 DNA is TGTGCCAGCAGCTTTGGCCTATTCGACGAGCAGTACTTC.

The chain employs TRBV19 and TRBJ2-1; D gene unclear. The CDR3 length is 14 residues. The ends were cut back, 2 bases at V and 4 bases at J, with 9 bases in the middle. CDR1 and CDR2 (germline): LNHDA, SQIVND (reference sequence). CDR3 loop: CASSIRTDYNEQFF. The CDR3 DNA follows: TGTGCCAGTAGTATAAGGACCGATTACAATGAGCAGTTCTTC.

This clonotype was counted many times. V usage is TRBV20-1 and J usage is TRBJ2-4; possible D gene TRBD1, 6 bases. CDR3 size: 15 residues. Trimming cost V 7 bases and J 0 bases, with 16 bases left between them. Per the germline V gene, CDR1 is DFQATT and CDR2 is SNEGSKA (reference sequence). The chain's CDR3 is CSVRRDNLAKNIQYF. CDR3 DNA sequence: TGCAGTGTCAGAAGGGACAACCTAGCCAAAAACATTCAGTACTTC.

The chain is built from TRBV7-1 and TRBJ2-7, with D possibly matching TRBD1 (6 bases). TRBV7-1 is an ORF; its function is uncertain. V was pared by 3 bases and J by 0 bases, with 18 bases between. The CDR3 runs 17 residues. CDR3 in DNA: TGTGCCAGCAGCTCCTGGACAGTCCTAAGGGGCTCCTACGAGCAGTACTTC. Protein product: CASSSWTVLRGSYEQYF.

The gene calls are TRBV28 and TRBJ1-2; D remains unclear. CDR1 MDHEN and CDR2 SYDVKM come from the germline V gene. Trimming shortened V by 4 bases and J by 8 bases, and 14 bases separated the two germline ends. This CDR3 spans 13 amino acids. The DNA of the CDR3 is TGTGCCAGCAGTTCGCCCCCAGATTGGGGCTACACCTTC. This translates into CASSSPPDWGYTF.

The gene calls are TRBV2 and TRBJ2-7; 9 bases are shared with TRBD1. V shed 7 bases, J shed 4 bases, and the junction held 8 bases outside the gene matches. CDR3 length equals 14 residues. Germline V gives CDR1 SNHLY, CDR2 FYNNEI. The CDR3 DNA reads as TGTGCCAGCACCGAACAGGGGGCAGGGTACGAGCAGTACTTC. Encoded protein: CASTEQGAGYEQYF.

This clonotype was seen a few times. The chain recombines TRBV7-9 with TRBJ2-3; TRBD2 aligns across 12 bases. Germline-derived CDR1 and CDR2 are SEHNR and FQNEAQ (reference sequence). The CDR3 is 17 amino acids. Unmatched junction bases numbered 10, after V lost 3 bases and J lost 6 bases. This CDR3 reads CASSFGTSGPRADTQYF. The CDR3, as DNA: TGTGCCAGCAGCTTCGGGACTAGCGGGCCCCGTGCGGATACGCAGTATTTT.

V is TRBV12-3 or TRBV12-4 and J is TRBJ2-5; the D gene is possibly TRBD2 (6 bases). V was trimmed by 6 bases and J by 5 bases, leaving 16 bases between them. The CDR3 loop spans 14 amino acids. CDR3: CASSRGGPGETQYF. CDR3 in DNA: TGTGCCAGCAGCCGAGGAGGGCCCGGGGAGACCCAGTACTTC.

This clonotype was observed at least ten times. J is TRBJ2-7 and V is TRBV20-1, with 10 bases aligning to TRBD2. Germline-derived CDR1 and CDR2 are DFQATT and SNEGSKA (reference sequence). The ends lost 3 bases at V and 4 bases at J; junction bases unmatched: 6. The CDR3 spans 14 residues. Here the CDR3 reads CSASPGLAIYEQYF. CDR3 in DNA: TGCAGTGCTAGCCCGGGACTAGCGATTTACGAGCAGTACTTC.

The chain is built from TRBV7-2 and TRBJ2-7; possible D gene TRBD2, 6 bases. V lost 1 base and J 7 bases, leaving 17 bases between the germline ends. This CDR3 region has 15 residues. Germline V gene lookup returns CDR1 SGHTA and CDR2 FQGNSA. DNA of the CDR3: TGTGCCAGCAGCTTAGATTATCGGGTTGGGGGGGAGCAGTACTTC. This gives the protein CASSLDYRVGGEQYF. Full variable domain (remainder filled in from reference TRBV7-2 and TRBJ2-7): GAGVSQSPSNKVTEKGKDVELRCDPISGHTALYWYRQSLGQGLEFLIYFQGNSAPDKSGLPSDRFSAERTGGSVSTLTIQRTQQEDSAVYLCASSLDYRVGGEQYFGPGTRLTVT.

This clonotype appeared a few times. The chain has TRBV4-3 and TRBJ2-7, with D perhaps being TRBD1 or TRBD2 (5 bases each). CDR3 length: 15 amino acids. Trimming stripped 0 bases from V and 2 bases from J, with 11 bases between. Germline CDR1 and CDR2: LGHNA and YSLEER. The CDR3 nucleotides are TGCGCCAGCAGCCAAGAGCCAGGGAGCCCCTACGAGCAGTACTTC. Translating gives CASSQEPGSPYEQYF.

This clonotype came up a few times. This rearrangement joins TRBV7-2 to TRBJ2-1; no clear D gene. The CDR3 runs to 15 residues. CDR1 is SGHTA, CDR2 FQGNSA, per germline. The germline V and J ends were trimmed by 7 bases and 9 bases, with 22 bases remaining between them. CDR3 in amino acids: CASTFDVSVKSEQFF. As DNA, the CDR3 is TGTGCCAGCACCTTCGACGTGAGCGTGAAAAGTGAGCAGTTCTTC.

This clonotype showed up many times. The chain carries TRBV5-1 and TRBJ2-1; 7 bases are shared with TRBD1. V gave up 1 base and J gave up 5 bases; unmatched junction bases: 24. CDR1 is SGHRS and CDR2 is YFSETQ in the germline V gene. This CDR3 comprises 21 residues. CDR3 nucleotides: TGCGCCAGCAGCTTGCAAGCCACAGGGGAATCGGCGTCTGGGTACAACAATGAGCAGTTCTTC. The encoded protein is CASSLQATGESASGYNNEQFF.

V and J are TRBV7-3 and TRBJ2-2, with 14 nucleotides matching TRBD2. Germline lookup yields CDR1 SGHTA and CDR2 FQGTGA. The J segment lost 5 bases and the V segment lost 4 bases, leaving 6 bases of the junction unmatched. The CDR3 length is 17 residues. CDR3 sequence reads: CASSSHGLAGGTGELFF. CDR3 DNA sequence: TGTGCCAGCAGCTCGCATGGACTAGCGGGAGGTACCGGGGAGCTGTTTTTT.

This clonotype was recorded at least ten times. The gene calls are TRBV28 and TRBJ2-7; D perhaps matches TRBD1 (6 bases). This CDR3 is built from 12 residues. The germline gives CDR1 MDHEN, CDR2 SYDVKM. V was pared by 9 bases and J by 5 bases, with 14 bases between. CDR3 residues: CASQGLGNEQYF. The CDR3 nucleotides are TGTGCCAGTCAGGGGTTAGGAAACGAGCAGTACTTC.